Following are 10 T cell receptor beta chains from one sample sequenced in a study of tissue T cells after allogeneic stem cell transplantation. Time point in this sample: mouse harvest day 14 after allogeneic transplant. The graft held 10^6 splenic CD5+ T cells and 10^7 T-cell-depleted bone marrow cells. Clones were sequenced by immunoSEQ multiplex PCR, and TCRdb holds only the in-frame ones, with some missing. The sample has fewer than 5,500 clones; 31% are singletons. The sample consisted of skin. These receptors were taken from a female BALB/c mouse given C57BL/6 T cells with graft-versus-host disease after an allogeneic hematopoietic cell transplant.

The sample holds a few counts of this clone. Mouse gene names and germline throughout. The CDR3 is cut off 1 residue early in the read; its end comes from the germline J gene. This chain joins TRBV26 and TRBJ2-1; 7 bases agree with TRBD1. Trimming at V came to 4 bases and at J to 1 base, leaving 1 base not matched to a gene. In germline, CDR1 is KGHPV, CDR2 FQNQEV (reference sequence). This CDR3 contains 14 residues. The covered CDR3 bases are TGTGCCAGCAGTCCGACAGGGAACTATGCTGAGCAGTTC. Translation gives CASSPTGNYAEQF. The whole CDR3 reads CASSPTGNYAEQFF.

In this sample, this clone turned up a few times. Germline and genes: mouse. The chain's CDR3 is CASNRNTEVFF. CDR3 DNA, as far as it was read: TGTGCCAGCAACAGGAACACAGAAGTCTTC. The chain recombines TRBV19 with TRBJ1-1, with unresolved D. The CDR3 end lies 1 residue beyond the end of the read and is filled in from the germline J gene. This CDR3 contains 11 residues. CDR1 and CDR2 (germline): FNHDT, SITEND (reference sequence). V gave up 6 bases and J gave up 1 base, with 4 bases separating them.

Concerning this clone itself: Gene names follow the mouse nomenclature. Read data end 1 residue before the CDR3 end; the end is taken from the germline J gene. The chain is built from TRBV23 and TRBJ1-4; TRBD1 was called by the table and not checked on the DNA. Per the germline V gene, CDR1 is KGHTA and CDR2 is FQNQQP. This CDR3 has 14 residues. The CDR3 loop is CSSRGTVSNERLFF. CDR3 bases read: TGCTCCAGCAGGGGGACAGTTTCCAACGAAAGATTATTT.

For this clone: Any gene name here is a mouse gene name. The sequenced fragment ends 1 residue before the CDR3 boundary, so the rest is inferred from the germline J gene. This sequence joins TRBV26 and TRBJ2-2; D ambiguous. Trimming took 7 bases from V and 0 from J, leaving 9 bases between them. The germline V gene encodes CDR1 KGHPV and CDR2 FQNQEV (reference sequence). This CDR3 has 14 residues. The part of the CDR3 DNA that was read is TGTGCCAGCAAGGAAACAACAAACACCGGGCAGCTCTAC. This sequence encodes CASKETTNTGQLY. The CDR3 in its entirety is CASKETTNTGQLYF.

As regards this clone: The gene names given are mouse names. The read halts 1 residue ahead of the CDR3 end, with the missing end drawn from the germline J gene. The chain recombines TRBV26 with TRBJ1-3; D may be TRBD1 (6 bases). V was clipped by 6 bases and J by 0 bases, with 9 bases between them. This CDR3 has 14 residues. In germline, CDR1 is KGHPV, CDR2 FQNQEV (reference sequence). The CDR3 sequence: CASRRRGSGNTLYF. The sequenced CDR3 bases are TGTGCCAGCAGGCGCAGGGGTTCTGGAAATACGCTCTAT.

Concerning this clone: Gene names follow the mouse nomenclature. The DNA ends 1 residue before the CDR3 does, and the rest of the CDR3 is filled in from the germline J gene. The chain combines TRBV14 with TRBJ2-2; 7 bases are shared with TRBD1. There are 15 residues in the CDR3. V lost 3 bases to trimming and J lost 0 bases; unmatched junction nucleotides: 2. In germline, CDR1 is SGHDT, CDR2 FRDEAV. The sequenced CDR3 bases are TGTGCCAGCAGTTACAGGGGTGCAAACACCGGGCAGCTCTAC. This codes for CASSYRGANTGQLY. The whole CDR3 reads CASSYRGANTGQLYF.

To note about this clone: Germline and genes: mouse. The read gets to within 1 residue of the CDR3 end, and the germline J gene fills in the rest. The V gene is TRBV5, the J gene TRBJ2-2; TRBD2 is a possible D gene (7 bases). CDR1 and CDR2 (germline): LGHNA, YNLKQL (reference sequence). V shed 1 base and J shed 4 bases, with 13 bases lying between them. This CDR3 region has 16 residues. This CDR3 is CASSQGAGGVTGQLYF. The sequenced CDR3 bases are TGTGCCAGCAGCCAAGGGGCGGGGGGCGTCACCGGGCAGCTCTAC.

With regard to this clone: Gene names refer to mouse genes. The read is 1 residue too short to cover the CDR3 end, so that end is filled in from the germline J gene. The rearrangement links TRBV26 to TRBJ2-7, with 13 bases identical to TRBD2. V was clipped by 5 bases and J by 4 bases; unmatched bases: 2. Germline CDR1 is KGHPV and CDR2 is FQNQEV (reference sequence). The CDR3 runs to 14 residues. CDR3 DNA (partial): TGTGCCAGCAGTTGGGACTGGGGGGGATATGAACAGTAC. The encoded protein is CASSWDWGGYEQY. The whole CDR3 reads CASSWDWGGYEQYF.

This clone turned up a few times. Gene names are mouse gene names. The CDR3 end falls 1 residue outside the read, so it is completed with the germline J gene. The rearrangement joins TRBV23 to TRBJ2-4; whether TRBD2, the table's D call, matches the DNA was not checked. Germline values: CDR1 KGHTA, CDR2 FQNQQP. The CDR3 runs to 13 residues. The CDR3 sequence is CSSRLGGQNTLYF. The CDR3 bases that were read are TGCTCCAGCAGGCTGGGGGGTCAAAACACCTTGTAC. The variable domain in full, with the rest retrieved from reference TRBV23 and TRBJ2-4, is DAAVTQKPRYLIKMKGQEAEMKCIPEKGHTAVFWYQQKQSKELKFLIYFQNQQPLDQIDMVKERFSAVCPSSSLCSLGIRTCEAEDSALYLCSSRLGGQNTLYFGAGTRLSVL.

This clone was seen a single time. Gene names follow the mouse nomenclature. The CDR3 goes on 1 residue after the read ends, and that part is filled in from the germline J gene. The J gene is TRBJ1-5, the V gene TRBV26; D gene uncertain. V lost 3 bases, J lost 0 bases, and 3 bases lay in between. Germline CDR1 KGHPV, CDR2 FQNQEV (reference sequence). The CDR3 contains 13 residues. The covered CDR3 bases are TGTGCCAGCAGTCTAAATAACAACCAGGCTCCGCTT. It yields the protein CASSLNNNQAPL. The full CDR3 reads CASSLNNNQAPLF.